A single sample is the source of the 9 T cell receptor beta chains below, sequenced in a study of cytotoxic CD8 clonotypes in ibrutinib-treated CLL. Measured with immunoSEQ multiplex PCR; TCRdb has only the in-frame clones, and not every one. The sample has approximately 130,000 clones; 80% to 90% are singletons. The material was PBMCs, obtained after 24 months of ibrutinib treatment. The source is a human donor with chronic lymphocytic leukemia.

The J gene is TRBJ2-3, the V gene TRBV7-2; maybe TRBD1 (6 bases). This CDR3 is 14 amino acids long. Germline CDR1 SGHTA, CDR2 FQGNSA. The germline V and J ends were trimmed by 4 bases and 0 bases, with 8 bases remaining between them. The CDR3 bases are TGTGCCAGCAGCTCCGGACAGAGCACAGATACGCAGTATTTT. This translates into CASSSGQSTDTQYF.

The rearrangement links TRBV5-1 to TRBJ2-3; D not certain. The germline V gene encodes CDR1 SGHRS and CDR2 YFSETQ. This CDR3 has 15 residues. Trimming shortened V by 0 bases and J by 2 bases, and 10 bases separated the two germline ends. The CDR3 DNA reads TGCGCCAGCAGCTTGGCCAGCATCCACACAGATACGCAGTATTTT. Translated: CASSLASIHTDTQYF. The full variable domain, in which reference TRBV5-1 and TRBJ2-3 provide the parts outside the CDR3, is KAGVTQTPRYLIKTRGQQVTLSCSPISGHRSVSWYQQTPGQGLQFLFEYFSETQRNKGNFPGRFSGRQFSNSRSEMNVSTLELGDSALYLCASSLASIHTDTQYFGPGTRLTVL.

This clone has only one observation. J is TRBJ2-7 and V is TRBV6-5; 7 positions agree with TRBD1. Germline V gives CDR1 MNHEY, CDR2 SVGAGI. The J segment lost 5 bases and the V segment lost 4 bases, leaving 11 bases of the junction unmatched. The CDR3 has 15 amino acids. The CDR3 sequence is CASSLTRQGGNEQYF. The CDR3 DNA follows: TGTGCCAGCAGTTTAACCCGACAGGGCGGCAACGAGCAGTACTTC.

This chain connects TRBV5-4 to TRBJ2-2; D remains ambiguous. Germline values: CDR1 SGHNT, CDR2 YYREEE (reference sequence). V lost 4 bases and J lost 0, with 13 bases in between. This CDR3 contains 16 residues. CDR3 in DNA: TGTGCCAGCAGCCTGACGTCAGGCCCGAACACCGGGGAGCTGTTTTTT. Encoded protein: CASSLTSGPNTGELFF.

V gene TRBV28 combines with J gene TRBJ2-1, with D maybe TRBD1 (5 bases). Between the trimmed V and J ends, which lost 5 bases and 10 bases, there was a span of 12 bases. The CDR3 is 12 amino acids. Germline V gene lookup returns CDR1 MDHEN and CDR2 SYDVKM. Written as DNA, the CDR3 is TGTGCCAGCAGTCCCCCCTACAGGGAGCAGTTCTTC. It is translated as CASSPPYREQFF.

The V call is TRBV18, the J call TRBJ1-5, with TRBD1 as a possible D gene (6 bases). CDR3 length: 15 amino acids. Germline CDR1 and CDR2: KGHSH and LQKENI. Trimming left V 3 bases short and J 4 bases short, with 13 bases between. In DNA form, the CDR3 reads TGTGCCAGCTCACCCAGCAGGGACATGAATCAGCCCCAGCATTTT. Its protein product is CASSPSRDMNQPQHF.

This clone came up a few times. The CDR3 is CASSPRGRREIYGYTF. The CDR3 DNA reads as TGTGCCAGTAGTCCCCGGGGGAGGAGGGAGATCTATGGCTACACCTTC. The chain carries TRBV19 and TRBJ1-2; tentative D call: TRBD1 (5 bases). This CDR3 is built from 16 residues. The germline V gene encodes CDR1 LNHDA and CDR2 SQIVND (reference sequence). Trimming stripped 5 bases from V and 4 bases from J, with 20 bases between.

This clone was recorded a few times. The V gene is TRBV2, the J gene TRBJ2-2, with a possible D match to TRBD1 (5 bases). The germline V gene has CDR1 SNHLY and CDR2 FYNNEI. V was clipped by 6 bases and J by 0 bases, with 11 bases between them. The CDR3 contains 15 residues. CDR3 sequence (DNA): TGTGCCAGCAGGGATGGACAAGCGAACACCGGGGAGCTGTTTTTT. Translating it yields CASRDGQANTGELFF.

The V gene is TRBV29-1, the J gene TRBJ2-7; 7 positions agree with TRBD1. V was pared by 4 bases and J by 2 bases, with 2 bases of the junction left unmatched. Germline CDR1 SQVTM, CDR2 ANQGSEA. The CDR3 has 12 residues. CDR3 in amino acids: CSVARGPYEQYF. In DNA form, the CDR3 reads TGCAGCGTTGCTAGGGGGCCCTACGAGCAGTACTTC.